This T cell receptor beta chain was captured in a study of beta chain features in type 1 diabetes. As every portion of the isolated RNA was reverse transcribed, the sequencing read expressed TCRB transcripts. Using immunoSEQ multiplex PCR, the repertoire was profiled, and TCRdb retains in-frame clones only, with some absent. This table has about 930,000 clones, about 17% appearing once. The CDR3 runs 14 residues. The germline V gene has CDR1 SEHNR and CDR2 FQNEAQ (reference sequence). Study-level findings and limits: In every one of the four CD4+ subsets, TCRB CDR3s were moderately but significantly shorter in Type 1 diabetes patients.

Comments on this clone: Its specificity is not known.

The source is a woman under 30 in good health. The sample comprised naive CD4+ T cells from blood. V gene TRBV7-9 combines with J gene TRBJ2-5; 11 bases fit TRBD2. The J call is in doubt because the DNA end fits TRBJ2-7 better. CDR3 residues: CASSLTSGGYEQYF. The DNA for the CDR3 is TGTGCCAGCAGCCTTACTAGCGGGGGCTACGAGCAGTACTTC.